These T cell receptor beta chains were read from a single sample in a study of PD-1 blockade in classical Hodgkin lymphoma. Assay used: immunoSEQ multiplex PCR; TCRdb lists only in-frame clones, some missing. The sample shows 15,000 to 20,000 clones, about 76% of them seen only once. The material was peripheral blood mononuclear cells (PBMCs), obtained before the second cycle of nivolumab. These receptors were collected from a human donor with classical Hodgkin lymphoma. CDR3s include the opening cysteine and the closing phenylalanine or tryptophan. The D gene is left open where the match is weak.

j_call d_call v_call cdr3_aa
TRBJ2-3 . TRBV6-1 CASRVADPSTDTQYF
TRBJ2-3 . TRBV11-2 CASSLTAPSGTDTQYF
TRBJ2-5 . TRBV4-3 CASSQGLFQETQYF
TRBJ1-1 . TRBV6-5 CASSLQEGLEAFF
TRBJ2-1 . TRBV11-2 CASSLLSDYNEQFF
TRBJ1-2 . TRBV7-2 CASSPSGGRYGYTF
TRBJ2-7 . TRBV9 CASSVEWAGEQYF
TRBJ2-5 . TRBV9 CASSLNEETQYF
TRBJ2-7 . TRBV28 CASSLGAHEQYF
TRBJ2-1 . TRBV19 CASRGGLNEQFF
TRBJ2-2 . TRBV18 CASSPRQINTGELFF
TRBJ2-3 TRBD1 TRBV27 CASSLSGWTGDTQYF
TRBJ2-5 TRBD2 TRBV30 CAWTSGLAGEETQYF
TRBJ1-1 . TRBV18 CASSLVQGGEAEAFF
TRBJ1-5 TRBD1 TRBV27 CASSLSTGFQPQHF
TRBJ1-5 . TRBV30 CAWSVRMGYQPQHF
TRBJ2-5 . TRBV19 CASSMLDPQETQYF
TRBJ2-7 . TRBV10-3 CAISREGMKDEQYF
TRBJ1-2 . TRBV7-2 CASSFLQGGYTF
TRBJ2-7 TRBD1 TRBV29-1 CSAGTGSYEQYF
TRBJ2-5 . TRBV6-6 CASRPTGPRETQYF
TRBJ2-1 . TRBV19 CASSIYPGEQFF
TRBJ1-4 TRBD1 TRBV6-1 CASSWDSPKGLFF
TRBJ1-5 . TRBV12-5 CASGLVQPTPLGSNQPQHF
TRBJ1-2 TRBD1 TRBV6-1 CASSVSWTGDGYTF
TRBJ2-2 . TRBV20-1 CKRLNTGELFF
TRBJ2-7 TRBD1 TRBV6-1 CASGGTGLYSYEQYF
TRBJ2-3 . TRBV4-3 CASSRGSLWDTQYF
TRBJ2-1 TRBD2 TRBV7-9 CASSLTGLAGNEQFF
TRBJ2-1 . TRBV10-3 CAIRQDYNEQFF
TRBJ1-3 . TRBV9 CASSVSGGAGNTIYF
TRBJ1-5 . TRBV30 CAWSVPGFSNQPQHF
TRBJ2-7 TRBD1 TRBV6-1 CASRRGTGAYEQYF
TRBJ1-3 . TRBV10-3 CAITDILNTIYF
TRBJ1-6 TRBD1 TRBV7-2 CASSLRQGRNSPLHF
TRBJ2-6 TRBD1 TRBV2 CAIARTGGGGANVLTF
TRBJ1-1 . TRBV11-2 CASSGGGWTEAFF
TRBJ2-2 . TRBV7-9 CASRSGGSTGELFF
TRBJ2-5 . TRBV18 CASSPSGTIRETQYF
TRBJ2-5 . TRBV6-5 CASSYSEGGQETQYF
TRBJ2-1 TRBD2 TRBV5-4 CASRNPLAGVHNEQFF
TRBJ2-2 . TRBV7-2 CAEQNTGELFF
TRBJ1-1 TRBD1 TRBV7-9 CASSPGQGQVNTEAFF
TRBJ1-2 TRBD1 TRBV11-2 CASSPDFYRDRGRGYTF
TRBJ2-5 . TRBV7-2 CASSLGQQETQYF
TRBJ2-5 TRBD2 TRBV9 CASSVGPSGGFFHSYQETQYF
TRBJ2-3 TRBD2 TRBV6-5 CASGGADTQYF
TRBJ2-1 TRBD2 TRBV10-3 CAITAASGRSGAEQFF
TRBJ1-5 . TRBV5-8 CASSLGGGYSNQPQHF
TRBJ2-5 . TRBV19 CASSTGSLQETQYF
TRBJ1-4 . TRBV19 CASTSRRDDEKLFF
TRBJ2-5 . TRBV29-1 CSVRTDQETQYF
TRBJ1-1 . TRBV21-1 CASRSGYTIRTEAFF
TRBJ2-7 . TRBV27 CASSFARAIYEQYF
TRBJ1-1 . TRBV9 CASSPSLNTEAFF
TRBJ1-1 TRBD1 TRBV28 CASRGQGANTEAFF
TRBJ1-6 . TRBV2 CASSEERAGNSPLHF
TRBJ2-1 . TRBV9 CASSVGTDRNEQFF